Below, 22 T cell receptor beta chains from the same sample are listed, as sequenced in a study of T-cell reconstitution after alpha-beta-depleted transplantation in children. Unique molecular identifiers were incorporated into the prepared TCRbeta library. TCRdb reanalysed the PCR reads using MiXCR and keeps one entry per CDR3 protein. The sample records about 240,000 distinct CDR3 sequences, around 25% being singletons. The sequenced sample was PBMCs, obtained before TCRalphabeta/CD19-depleted stem cell transplant. The source of these receptors is a girl aged 2 to 10 with Fanconi anemia, due to receive a stem cell transplant.

This clonotype was observed many times. The rearrangement links TRBV27 to TRBJ2-7; tentatively, D is TRBD2 (6 bases). V lost 6 bases and J 3 bases, leaving 12 bases between the germline ends. This CDR3 has 13 residues. CDR1 and CDR2 from the germline V gene are MNHEY and SMNVEV (reference sequence). CDR3 sequence (DNA): TGTGCCAGCAGGGGGACTCCAGGCTACGAGCAGTACTTC. It is translated as CASRGTPGYEQYF.

The chain has TRBV27 and TRBJ2-1; D gene unclear. Germline V gives CDR1 MNHEY, CDR2 SMNVEV (reference sequence). The germline V and J ends were trimmed by 0 bases and 10 bases, with 16 bases remaining between them. The length of the CDR3 is 15 residues. This CDR3 is CASSLSAVAGDEQFF. The CDR3 DNA follows: TGTGCCAGCAGTTTATCGGCGGTAGCAGGAGACGAGCAGTTCTTC.

This clonotype has more than one count but fewer than ten. The V and J genes are TRBV4-2 and TRBJ2-7; the match to TRBD2 covers 14 bases. V lost 4 bases and J lost 10; bases outside the gene matches: 9. This CDR3 spans 15 amino acids. In germline, CDR1 is LGHNA, CDR2 YNFKEQ. CDR3 sequence reads: CASSRGTSGRGRQYF. DNA of the CDR3: TGTGCCAGCAGCCGGGGGACTAGCGGGAGAGGCCGTCAGTACTTC.

In its sample, this clonotype was seen a few times. V usage is TRBV6-1 and J usage is TRBJ2-1; D is unclear. This CDR3 region has 15 residues. In germline, CDR1 is MNHNS, CDR2 SASEGT. Between the trimmed V and J ends, which lost 3 bases and 0 bases, there was a span of 9 bases. DNA of the CDR3: TGTGCCAGCAGTGAGGGTATCAGCTCCTACAATGAGCAGTTCTTC. It translates to CASSEGISSYNEQFF.

A few counts support this clonotype. The rearrangement joins TRBV20-1 to TRBJ2-1, with D hard to call. Per germline, CDR1 DFQATT and CDR2 SNEGSKA (reference sequence). Trimming stripped 0 bases from V and 1 base from J, with 7 bases between. The CDR3 totals 14 residues. CDR3 region: CSARDRASYNEQFF. The CDR3 DNA reads TGCAGTGCTAGAGATCGGGCATCCTACAATGAGCAGTTCTTC.

V gene TRBV29-1 combines with J gene TRBJ1-2; 10 nucleotides match TRBD1. This CDR3 spans 13 amino acids. Per germline, CDR1 SQVTM and CDR2 ANQGSEA. V lost 5 bases to trimming and J lost 2 bases; unmatched junction nucleotides: 2. This CDR3 reads CSVTDRGNYGYTF. In DNA form, the CDR3 reads TGCAGCGTTACGGACAGGGGGAACTATGGCTACACCTTC.

The rearrangement joins TRBV21-1 to TRBJ2-2; the DNA was not used to check the table's D call, TRBD2. TRBV21-1 is described as a pseudogene. CDR3 length: 15 residues. The CDR3 nucleotides read TGTGCCAGCGAAATAGCGGGAGGGATCACCGGGGAGCTGTTTTTT. Translating it yields CASEIAGGITGELFF.

On this clonotype: Compared with germline, one end of the junction differs, possibly owing to a read error. The rearrangement uses TRBV28 and TRBJ2-5, with D possibly matching TRBD2 (5 bases). CDR3 length: 15 residues. The germline gives CDR1 MDHEN, CDR2 SYDVKM. Written as DNA, the CDR3 is TGTGCTAGCAGTGTACTAGACGGCTCCCAAGAGACCCAGTACTTC. Its translation is CASSVLDGSQETQYF.

Only a few counts were recorded for this clonotype. V usage is TRBV20-1 and J usage is TRBJ2-7; 8 positions agree with TRBD2. V dropped 3 bases and J dropped 0; count of bases not matched to a gene: 10. Germline V lookup: CDR1 DFQATT, CDR2 SNEGSKA (reference sequence). The CDR3 contains 16 residues. The CDR3 DNA follows: TGCAGTGCTAGGGATGGACTAGCTTCCAGCTCCTACGAGCAGTACTTC. Residues: CSARDGLASSSYEQYF.

The sample holds many counts of this clonotype. The chain has TRBV12-3 or TRBV12-4 and TRBJ1-4; D not resolved. The CDR3 is made up of 17 amino acids. V dropped 2 bases and J dropped 4 bases, with 17 bases sitting between them. The CDR3: CASSLHPTTYRNEKLFF. In DNA form, the CDR3 reads TGTGCCAGCAGTTTACACCCCACAACATATCGTAATGAAAAACTGTTTTTT.

This clonotype has just a few counts. This sequence joins TRBV15 and TRBJ1-2; D is unresolved. The germline V gene has CDR1 LNHNV and CDR2 YYDKDF (reference sequence). The V and J ends lost 0 bases and 5 bases respectively, with 7 bases between them. There are 13 residues in the CDR3. CDR3 nucleotides: TGTGCCACCAGCAGAGATCGGGGATATGGCTACACCTTC. It specifies CATSRDRGYGYTF.

This clonotype has more than one count but fewer than ten. CDR3 sequence (DNA): TGTGCCAGCGGTGGGACTAGCACTACCTACGAGCAGTACTTC. It encodes CASGGTSTTYEQYF. V is TRBV28 and J is TRBJ2-7; TRBD2 aligns across 9 bases. The CDR3 loop spans 14 amino acids. CDR1 MDHEN and CDR2 SYDVKM come from the germline V gene. V lost 8 bases, J lost 2 bases, and 7 bases stayed unmatched.

This clonotype was observed many times. The junction shows a germline mismatch at one end, possibly a read error. The rearrangement joins TRBV12-3 or TRBV12-4 to TRBJ2-7; 11 nucleotides align to TRBD1. This CDR3 is built from 15 residues. This CDR3 reads CASSLGTGGSYEQYF. The CDR3 DNA reads TGCGCCAGCAGCCTCGGGACAGGGGGCTCCTACGAGCAGTACTTC.

The rearrangement joins TRBV12-3 or TRBV12-4 to TRBJ2-7; no reliable D call. The V end was cut by 6 bases, the J end by 5 bases, with 23 bases between. The length of the CDR3 is 16 residues. CDR3 coding DNA: TGTGCCAGCAGATCCGAACCGGAATCCCCGTGGGACGAGCAGTACTTC. Its protein product is CASRSEPESPWDEQYF.

The chain links TRBV20-1 to TRBJ2-7; 8 nucleotides align to TRBD2. Per germline, CDR1 DFQATT and CDR2 SNEGSKA (reference sequence). V gave up 0 bases and J gave up 1 base; unmatched junction bases: 2. The CDR3 spans 14 residues. CDR3 in amino acids: CSARERGVSYEQYF. For the CDR3, the DNA is TGCAGTGCTAGAGAGCGGGGGGTGTCCTACGAGCAGTACTTC.

This clonotype was detected only a few times. The rearrangement uses TRBV29-1 and TRBJ2-1, with TRBD1 matching 8 bases. J was trimmed by 8 bases and V by 5 bases; bases with no gene match: 5. The CDR3 is 12 residues long. CDR1 SQVTM and CDR2 ANQGSEA come from the germline V gene. CDR3 DNA sequence: TGCAGCGTTCCCGCGGGACAGGATGAGCAGTTCTTC. Translation gives CSVPAGQDEQFF.

This clonotype came up a few times. The rearrangement links TRBV10-3 to TRBJ2-7, with 13 bases lining up with TRBD2. The CDR3 length is 17 residues. Germline V gene sequence: CDR1 ENHRY, CDR2 SYGVKD. With V trimmed by 6 bases and J by 0 bases, 8 bases remained unmatched. The DNA for the CDR3 is TGTGCCATCAGGGGGACTAGCGGGGACGAAAACTCCTACGAGCAGTACTTC. The encoded protein is CAIRGTSGDENSYEQYF.

This clonotype came up a few times. The chain joins TRBV20-1 to TRBJ2-1; D is ambiguous. From germline, CDR1 is DFQATT and CDR2 SNEGSKA (reference sequence). V dropped 0 bases and J dropped 5 bases, with 14 bases sitting between them. The CDR3 is made up of 15 amino acids. The CDR3 spells CSARDRRATHNEQFF. CDR3 coding DNA: TGCAGTGCTAGAGATAGGAGAGCCACACACAATGAGCAGTTCTTC.

The chain is built from TRBV3-1 and TRBJ2-2; no clear D gene. Germline V CDR1 and CDR2: LGHDT, YNNKEL (reference sequence). The V gene lost 7 bases and the J gene lost 3 bases, with 12 bases spanning the gap. This CDR3 spans 14 amino acids. CDR3 amino acids: CASTLRVYTGELFF. CDR3 DNA sequence: TGTGCCAGCACCCTTCGGGTGTACACCGGGGAGCTGTTTTTT.

In its sample, this clonotype was seen many times. The J gene is TRBJ1-5, the V gene TRBV10-3; D ambiguous. The germline CDR1 and CDR2 sequences are ENHRY and SYGVKD. This CDR3 is built from 14 residues. Trimming cost V 2 bases and J 2 bases, with 7 bases left between them. CDR3 sequence (DNA): TGTGCCATCAGTGAGAGCCCCCGCAATCAGCCCCAGCATTTT. Its translation is CAISESPRNQPQHF.

This clonotype was detected only a few times. The chain links TRBV4-1 to TRBJ1-4, with 7 bases matching TRBD1. The V gene's germline CDR1 is MGHRA and CDR2 YSYEKL. The CDR3 sequence is 14 residues long. With 6 bases clipped from V and 5 bases from J, the junction kept 6 bases outside the gene matches. Here the CDR3 DNA reads TGCGCCAGCAGTTGGACAGGCCTCAATGAAAAACTGTTTTTT. Encoded protein: CASSWTGLNEKLFF.

The chain links TRBV27 to TRBJ1-2, with D possibly matching TRBD1 (5 bases). Trimming removed 5 bases from V and 4 bases from J, with 17 bases in between. Germline V gene data show CDR1 as MNHEY and CDR2 as SMNVEV (reference sequence). There are 15 residues in the CDR3. The CDR3 DNA follows: TGTGCCAGCAGTCCCCTGCAGGGAATGGGCTATGGCTACACCTTC. Its protein is CASSPLQGMGYGYTF.